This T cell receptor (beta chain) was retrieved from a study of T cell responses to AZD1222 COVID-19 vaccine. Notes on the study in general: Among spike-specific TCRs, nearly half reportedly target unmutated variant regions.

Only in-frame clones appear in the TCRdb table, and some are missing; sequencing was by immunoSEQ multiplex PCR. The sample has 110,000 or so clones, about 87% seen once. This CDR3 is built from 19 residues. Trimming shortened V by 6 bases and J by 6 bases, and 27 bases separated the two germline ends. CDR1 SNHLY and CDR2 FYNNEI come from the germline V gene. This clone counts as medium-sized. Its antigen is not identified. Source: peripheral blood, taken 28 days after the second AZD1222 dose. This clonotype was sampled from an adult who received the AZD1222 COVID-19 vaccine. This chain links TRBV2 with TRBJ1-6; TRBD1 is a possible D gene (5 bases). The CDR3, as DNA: TGTGCCAGCAGCGGACCCGGGCGAGGAGGACTTGGGGGTAATTCACCCCTCCACTTT. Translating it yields CASSGPGRGGLGGNSPLHF.